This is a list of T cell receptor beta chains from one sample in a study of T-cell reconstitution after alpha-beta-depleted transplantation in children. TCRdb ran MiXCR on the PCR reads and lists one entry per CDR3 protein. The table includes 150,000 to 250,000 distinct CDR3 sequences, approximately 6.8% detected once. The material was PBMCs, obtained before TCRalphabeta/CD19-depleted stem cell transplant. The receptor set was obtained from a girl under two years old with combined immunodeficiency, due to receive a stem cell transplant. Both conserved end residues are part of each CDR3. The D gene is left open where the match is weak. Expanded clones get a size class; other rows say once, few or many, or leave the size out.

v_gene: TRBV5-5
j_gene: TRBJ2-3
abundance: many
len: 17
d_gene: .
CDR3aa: CASSWPEMDASTDTQYF
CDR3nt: TGTGCCAGCAGCTGGCCCGAGATGGATGCCAGCACAGATACGCAGTATTTT

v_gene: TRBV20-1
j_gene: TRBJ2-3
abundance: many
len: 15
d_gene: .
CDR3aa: CSADEGGASTDTQYF
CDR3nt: TGCAGTGCTGATGAGGGCGGGGCTAGCACAGATACGCAGTATTTT

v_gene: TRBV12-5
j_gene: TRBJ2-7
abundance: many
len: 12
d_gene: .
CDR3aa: CASGFGQGEQYF
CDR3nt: TGTGCTAGTGGTTTTGGACAAGGGGAGCAGTACTTC

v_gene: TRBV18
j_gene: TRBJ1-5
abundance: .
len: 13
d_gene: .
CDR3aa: CASSPRENQPQHF
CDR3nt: TGTGCCAGCTCACCACGAGAGAATCAGCCCCAGCATTTT

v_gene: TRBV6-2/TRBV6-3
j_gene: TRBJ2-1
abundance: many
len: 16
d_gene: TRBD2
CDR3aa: CASSYSEGLAHNEQFF
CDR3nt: TGTGCCAGCAGTTACTCCGAGGGACTAGCGCACAATGAGCAGTTCTTC

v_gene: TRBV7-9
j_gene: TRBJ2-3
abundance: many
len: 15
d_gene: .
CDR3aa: CASTPGGTSTDTQYF
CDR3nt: TGTGCCAGCACCCCTGGGGGAACTAGCACAGATACGCAGTATTTT

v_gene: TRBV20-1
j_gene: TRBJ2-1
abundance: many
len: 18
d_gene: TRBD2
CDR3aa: CSARPIVSGRSGYNEQFF
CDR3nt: TGCAGTGCTCGACCCATAGTTAGCGGGAGGTCCGGCTACAATGAGCAGTTCTTC

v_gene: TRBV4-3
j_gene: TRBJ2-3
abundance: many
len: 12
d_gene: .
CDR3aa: CASSARHGTQYF
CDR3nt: TGCGCCAGCAGCGCCCGACATGGTACGCAGTATTTT

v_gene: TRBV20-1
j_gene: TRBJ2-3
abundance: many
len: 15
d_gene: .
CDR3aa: CSARSHRGPGDTQYF
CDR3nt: TGCAGTGCTAGATCCCATCGGGGGCCGGGAGATACGCAGTATTTT

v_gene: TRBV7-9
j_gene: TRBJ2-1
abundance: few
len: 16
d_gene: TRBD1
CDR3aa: CASRQSTGEMHNEQFF
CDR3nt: TGTGCCAGCAGACAATCAACAGGGGAGATGCACAATGAGCAGTTCTTC

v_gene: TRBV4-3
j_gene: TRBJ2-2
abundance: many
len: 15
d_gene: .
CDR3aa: CASRRRDSFPGELFF
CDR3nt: TGCGCCAGCAGGCGTCGGGACTCCTTCCCCGGGGAGCTGTTTTTT

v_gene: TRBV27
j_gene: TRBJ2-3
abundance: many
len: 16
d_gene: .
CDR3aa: CASSQGTDFRTDTQYF
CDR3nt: TGTGCCAGCAGTCAGGGGACTGATTTCCGCACAGATACGCAGTATTTT

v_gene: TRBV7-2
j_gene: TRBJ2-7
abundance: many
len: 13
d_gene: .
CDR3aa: CASSLLELYEQYF
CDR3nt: TGTGCCAGCAGCTTACTAGAGCTCTACGAGCAGTACTTC

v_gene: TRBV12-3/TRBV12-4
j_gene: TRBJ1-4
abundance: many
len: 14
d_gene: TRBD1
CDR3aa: CASTSGTDPLRLFF
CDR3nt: TGTGCCAGCACCTCTGGGACAGACCCTTTAAGACTGTTTTTT

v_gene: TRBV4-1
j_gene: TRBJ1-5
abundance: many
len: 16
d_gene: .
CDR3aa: CASSQDEGEVRQPQHF
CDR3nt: TGCGCCAGCAGCCAAGATGAGGGCGAGGTTCGTCAGCCCCAGCATTTT

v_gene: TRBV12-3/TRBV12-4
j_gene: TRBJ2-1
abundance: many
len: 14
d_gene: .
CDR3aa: CASMGSGGFHEQFF
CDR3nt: TGTGCCAGCATGGGGTCAGGGGGGTTCCATGAGCAGTTCTTC

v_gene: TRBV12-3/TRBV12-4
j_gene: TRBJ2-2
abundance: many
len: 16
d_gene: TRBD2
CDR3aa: CASEKPGLAGTGELFF
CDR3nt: TGTGCCAGCGAAAAACCGGGACTAGCGGGCACCGGGGAGCTGTTTTTT

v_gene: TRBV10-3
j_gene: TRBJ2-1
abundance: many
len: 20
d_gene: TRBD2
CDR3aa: CAISESRLAGGPSGYNEQFF
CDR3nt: TGTGCCATCAGTGAGTCGAGACTAGCGGGAGGGCCCTCGGGGTACAATGAGCAGTTCTTC

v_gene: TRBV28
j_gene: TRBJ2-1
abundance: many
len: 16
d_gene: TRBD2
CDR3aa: CASSGTGLAGYNEQFF
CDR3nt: TGTGCCAGCAGCGGAACCGGACTAGCGGGATACAATGAGCAGTTCTTC

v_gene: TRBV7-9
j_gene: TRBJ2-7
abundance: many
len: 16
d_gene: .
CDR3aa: CASSGTRLRGFYEQYF
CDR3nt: TGTGCCAGCAGCGGGACAAGGCTTCGAGGCTTCTACGAGCAGTACTTC

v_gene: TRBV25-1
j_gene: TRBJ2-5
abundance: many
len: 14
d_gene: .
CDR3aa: CASSEPSGGETQYF
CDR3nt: TGTGCCAGCAGTGAACCTTCAGGGGGGGAGACCCAGTACTTC

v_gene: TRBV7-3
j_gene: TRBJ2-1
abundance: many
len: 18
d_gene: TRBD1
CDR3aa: CASSRLGQGMVTHNEQFF
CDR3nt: TGTGCCAGCAGCCGCCTGGGACAGGGGATGGTCACACACAATGAGCAGTTCTTC